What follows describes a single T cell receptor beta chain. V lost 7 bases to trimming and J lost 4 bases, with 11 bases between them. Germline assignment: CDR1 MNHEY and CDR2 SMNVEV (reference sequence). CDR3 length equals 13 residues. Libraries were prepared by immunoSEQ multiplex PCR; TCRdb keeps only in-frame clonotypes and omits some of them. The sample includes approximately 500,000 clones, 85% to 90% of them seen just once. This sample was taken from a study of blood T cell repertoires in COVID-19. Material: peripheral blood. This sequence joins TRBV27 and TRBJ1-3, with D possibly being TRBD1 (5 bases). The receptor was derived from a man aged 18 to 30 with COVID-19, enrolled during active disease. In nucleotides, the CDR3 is TGTGCCAGCATCAGGGAGGACGGAAACACCATATATTTT. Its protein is CASIREDGNTIYF.